This T cell receptor (beta chain) appears in the sequencing data of a study of shared clonotypes between healthy human individuals. This CDR3 region has 14 residues. Germline CDR1 MNHEY, CDR2 SVGAGI. Between the trimmed V and J ends, which lost 0 bases and 2 bases, there was a span of 7 bases. Donors were healthy HIV-negative adults without recently reported acute infections or vaccinations. Concerning this clone itself: The antigen is undetermined. This CDR3 is also generated by other DNA sequences in the sample.

The assay was immunoSEQ multiplex PCR, and TCRdb's table has in-frame clones only and misses some. The data show roughly 2.4 million clones, 90% to 97% seen once. Overall study results and limits: Generation of non-shared clonotypes was less probable than generation of clonotypes shared by all four donors. Generally, naive subsets came out with larger estimated richness than memory subsets.

Sequences were obtained from naive CD4+ T cells sorted from blood. Subset meaning: CD45RA+ positively selected. The source is a man younger than 35 in good health. This chain joins TRBV6-5 and TRBJ1-1; D ambiguous. In DNA, the CDR3 is TGTGCCAGCAGTTACTCGCCAGGTAACACTGAAGCTTTCTTT. The encoded protein is CASSYSPGNTEAFF.